This T cell receptor (beta chain) was found in a study of cytomegalovirus exposure and HLA in healthy donors. V lost 4 bases and J lost 5; bases outside the gene matches: 8. The V gene's germline CDR1 is SGHDT and CDR2 YYEEEE. This CDR3 comprises 14 residues. Some clones are missing from TCRdb's copy, which holds only in-frame ones; the method was immunoSEQ multiplex PCR. The table shows 110,000 or so clones, with about 88% occurring only once. The source is a man aged 18 to 30 in good health and CMV-seropositive. Sequencing was carried out using PBMCs. This chain links TRBV5-6 with TRBJ2-5, with 7 bases matching TRBD1. The CDR3 sequence is CASSDSTGLETQYF. In nucleotides, the CDR3 is TGTGCCAGCAGCGATTCGACAGGGTTGGAGACCCAGTACTTC.